The sequence of this T cell receptor beta chain was determined in a study of shared clonotypes between healthy human individuals. Study information: Those who served as donors were a couple of women and three men between the ages of 18 and 49. Study-level findings and limits: Naive CD4 clonotypes were shared across several donors at 5% to 6%.

Points on this clone: Its cognate antigen is unknown.

Selected positively for CCR7 and CD45RO-negative, naive CD8 cells excluded terminally differentiated effector memory CD45RA+ cells. The data were produced by immunoSEQ multiplex PCR, yet TCRdb's version contains in-frame clones alone and is incomplete. The repertoire consists of about 2 million clones, with about 95% occurring once and the leading ten covering around 1.2%. Sequenced sample: naive CD8+ T cells sorted from blood. The sequence was obtained from a man between 18 and 29 years old in good health.

Here the CDR3 DNA reads TGCGCCAGCAGCTTGTATCTAGAGGGCAGGGACACTGAAGCTTTCTTT. This gives the protein CASSLYLEGRDTEAFF. The gene calls are TRBV5-1 and TRBJ1-1; maybe TRBD1 (5 bases). The CDR3 loop spans 16 amino acids. CDR1 is SGHRS and CDR2 is YFSETQ in the germline V gene. Trimming cost V 1 base and J 3 bases, with 16 bases left between them.